Listed below are T cell receptor beta chains from one sample, sequenced in a study of T cell repertoires in aging, cancer and after chemotherapy. TCRdb re-called the multiplex PCR reads through MiXCR, storing one row per CDR3 protein. The table records about 11,000 distinct CDR3 sequences, approximately 32% of them present only once. The sequenced sample was blood. These receptors originate from a human donor in good health. The donor label of this sample is uncertain. Both conserved end residues are part of each CDR3. The D gene is left open where the match is weak. Clone size is shown for a subset of rows, as once, few, many or a class of expanded clone.

j_call: TRBJ1-1; clone_size: -; v_call: TRBV27; d_call: -; cdr3_nt: TGTGCCAGCAGTTTACCCGGACAGAACACTGAAGCTTTCTTT; cdr3_aa: CASSLPGQNTEAFF
j_call: TRBJ1-2; clone_size: medium-sized; v_call: TRBV30; d_call: TRBD1; cdr3_nt: TGTGCCCGGACAGGGCCATATGGCTACACCTTC; cdr3_aa: CARTGPYGYTF
j_call: TRBJ1-1; clone_size: few; v_call: TRBV10-3; d_call: TRBD1; cdr3_nt: TGTGCCATCAGAGCGACAGGGGAGAACACTGAAGCTTTCTTT; cdr3_aa: CAIRATGENTEAFF
j_call: TRBJ2-1; clone_size: medium-sized; v_call: TRBV29-1; d_call: TRBD2; cdr3_nt: TGCAGCGGGGGGGGAGGCGGACTAGCGGGCCATGAGCAGTTCTTC; cdr3_aa: CSGGGGGLAGHEQFF
j_call: TRBJ1-2; clone_size: few; v_call: TRBV6-5; d_call: TRBD1; cdr3_nt: TGTGCCAGCAGCCGATCAGGGGGCGCCCCCTATGGCTACACCTTC; cdr3_aa: CASSRSGGAPYGYTF
j_call: TRBJ2-5; clone_size: -; v_call: TRBV7-2; d_call: -; cdr3_nt: TGTGCCAGCAGCTCCCCCCCCCAAGAGACCCAGTACTTC; cdr3_aa: CASSSPPQETQYF
j_call: TRBJ1-4; clone_size: -; v_call: TRBV6-1; d_call: -; cdr3_nt: TGTGCCAGCAGTGAGCCAGGTTCTGAAAAACTGTTTTTT; cdr3_aa: CASSEPGSEKLFF
j_call: TRBJ2-2; clone_size: few; v_call: TRBV6-2/TRBV6-3; d_call: -; cdr3_nt: TGTGCCAGCCGCGACGTAATCGGCGGGGAGCTGTTTTTT; cdr3_aa: CASRDVIGGELFF
j_call: TRBJ2-7; clone_size: few; v_call: TRBV5-4; d_call: -; cdr3_nt: TGTGCCAGCAGCTTGGTGGGGGGGGCGAGGGAGCAGTACTTC; cdr3_aa: CASSLVGGAREQYF
j_call: TRBJ2-1; clone_size: -; v_call: TRBV6-4; d_call: TRBD2; cdr3_nt: TGTGCCAGCAGTGACTCTAGCGGGGGGGCCAATGAGCAGTTCTTC; cdr3_aa: CASSDSSGGANEQFF
j_call: TRBJ1-5; clone_size: -; v_call: TRBV6-2/TRBV6-3; d_call: -; cdr3_nt: TGTGCCAGCAGTCATGGGACACGTTTTAGCAATCAGCCCCAGCATTTT; cdr3_aa: CASSHGTRFSNQPQHF
j_call: TRBJ2-1; clone_size: -; v_call: TRBV4-2; d_call: TRBD1; cdr3_nt: TGTGCCAGCAGCCTGACAGGGGTGGCTGAGCAGTTCTTC; cdr3_aa: CASSLTGVAEQFF
j_call: TRBJ2-2; clone_size: medium-sized; v_call: TRBV19; d_call: -; cdr3_nt: TGTGCCAGTAGTATTTCCGGGGAGCTGTTTTTT; cdr3_aa: CASSISGELFF
j_call: TRBJ2-1; clone_size: few; v_call: TRBV12-3/TRBV12-4; d_call: TRBD1; cdr3_nt: TGTGCCAGCAGTCAAACAGGGGGCTACTACAATGAGCAGTTCTTC; cdr3_aa: CASSQTGGYYNEQFF
j_call: TRBJ2-6; clone_size: -; v_call: TRBV29-1; d_call: -; cdr3_nt: TGCAGTGCCGACGATGACTCTGGGGCCAACGTCCTGACTTTC; cdr3_aa: CSADDDSGANVLTF
j_call: TRBJ1-6; clone_size: -; v_call: TRBV5-4; d_call: -; cdr3_nt: TGTGCCAGCAGTCACGGGCTGGGGGCCCCGGTGGATTCACCCCTCCACTTT; cdr3_aa: CASSHGLGAPVDSPLHF
j_call: TRBJ2-2; clone_size: medium-sized; v_call: TRBV19; d_call: -; cdr3_nt: TGTGCCAGTAATTTCGGGGATTACACCGGGGAGCTGTTTTTT; cdr3_aa: CASNFGDYTGELFF
j_call: TRBJ2-3; clone_size: -; v_call: TRBV19; d_call: TRBD2; cdr3_nt: TGTGCCAGTAGTAATCGACGACTAGCGGGGGGGCCGAATACGCAGTATTTT; cdr3_aa: CASSNRRLAGGPNTQYF
j_call: TRBJ2-7; clone_size: -; v_call: TRBV6-2/TRBV6-3; d_call: -; cdr3_nt: TGCGCCAGCTCCTACGGGCCGGACAGTTCCACCTACGAGCAGTACTTC; cdr3_aa: CASSYGPDSSTYEQYF
j_call: TRBJ2-1; clone_size: -; v_call: TRBV12-3/TRBV12-4; d_call: TRBD2; cdr3_nt: TGTGCCAGCAGTCCTGGACTAGCGGGACTCAATGAGCAGTTCTTC; cdr3_aa: CASSPGLAGLNEQFF
j_call: TRBJ2-3; clone_size: few; v_call: TRBV6-4; d_call: -; cdr3_nt: TGTGCCAGCAGTGACTCGACGGGGGCAGATACGCAGTATTTT; cdr3_aa: CASSDSTGADTQYF
j_call: TRBJ2-5; clone_size: few; v_call: TRBV5-1; d_call: -; cdr3_nt: TGCGCCAGCAGCTTAGGTAGCGGCGGGCGAGAGACCCAGTACTTC; cdr3_aa: CASSLGSGGRETQYF
j_call: TRBJ1-1; clone_size: -; v_call: TRBV6-5; d_call: TRBD1; cdr3_nt: TGTGCCAGCAGTGCGGACAGGGGAATCACTGAAGCTTTCTTT; cdr3_aa: CASSADRGITEAFF
j_call: TRBJ2-3; clone_size: medium-sized; v_call: TRBV6-2/TRBV6-3; d_call: -; cdr3_nt: TGTGCCAGCAGTCCGACGGAGGATACGCAGTATTTT; cdr3_aa: CASSPTEDTQYF
j_call: TRBJ2-1; clone_size: -; v_call: TRBV12-3/TRBV12-4; d_call: TRBD2; cdr3_nt: TGTGCCAGCAGTTTAGCGCAGGAAGCGGGAGTACCAGATGATCAGTTCTTC; cdr3_aa: CASSLAQEAGVPDDQFF
j_call: TRBJ2-7; clone_size: few; v_call: TRBV18; d_call: TRBD1; cdr3_nt: TGTGCCAGCTCGCGAAATACCGGGACAGGGAGCCCCTACGAGCAGTACTTC; cdr3_aa: CASSRNTGTGSPYEQYF
j_call: TRBJ1-1; clone_size: -; v_call: TRBV27; d_call: TRBD1; cdr3_nt: TGTGCCAGCAGAATCTGGACAGGGGGCGTTACTGAAGCTTTCTTT; cdr3_aa: CASRIWTGGVTEAFF
j_call: TRBJ2-5; clone_size: few; v_call: TRBV10-3; d_call: -; cdr3_nt: TGTGCCATCCGCTCCCAGGGGCGGGAGACCCAGTACTTC; cdr3_aa: CAIRSQGRETQYF
j_call: TRBJ1-4; clone_size: few; v_call: TRBV11-1; d_call: -; cdr3_nt: TGTGCCAGCAGCTTAGTTCTAGGCTACGCTGAAAAACTGTTTTTT; cdr3_aa: CASSLVLGYAEKLFF
j_call: TRBJ2-1; clone_size: -; v_call: TRBV6-5; d_call: -; cdr3_nt: TGTGCCAGCAGTTACTCGATTGCGGCGTGGGAGCAGTTCTTC; cdr3_aa: CASSYSIAAWEQFF
j_call: TRBJ2-3; clone_size: -; v_call: TRBV5-1; d_call: -; cdr3_nt: TGCGCCAGCAGCTTGGTGGGGGCGATGGGCACAGATACGCAGTATTTT; cdr3_aa: CASSLVGAMGTDTQYF
j_call: TRBJ1-5; clone_size: few; v_call: TRBV19; d_call: -; cdr3_nt: TGTGCCAGTATAAGTCGCGGCAGGGCGATTGTTCAGCCCCAGCATTTT; cdr3_aa: CASISRGRAIVQPQHF
j_call: TRBJ2-1; clone_size: few; v_call: TRBV27; d_call: -; cdr3_nt: TGTGCCAGCAGTTCCTTCAGGGCCAGCTCCTACAATGAGCAGTTCTTC; cdr3_aa: CASSSFRASSYNEQFF
j_call: TRBJ1-2; clone_size: -; v_call: TRBV6-5; d_call: -; cdr3_nt: TGTGCCAGCAGTTACGGGGTTAACTATGGCTACACCTTC; cdr3_aa: CASSYGVNYGYTF
j_call: TRBJ1-5; clone_size: few; v_call: TRBV7-6; d_call: -; cdr3_nt: TGTGCCAGCAGCCCCGCGGGAGAAAAATGGACGGGAAGCAATCAGCCCCAGCATTTT; cdr3_aa: CASSPAGEKWTGSNQPQHF
j_call: TRBJ1-2; clone_size: -; v_call: TRBV12-3/TRBV12-4; d_call: -; cdr3_nt: TGTGCCAGCAGAAGGGGGTTAGAGGGCTACACCTTC; cdr3_aa: CASRRGLEGYTF
j_call: TRBJ2-3; clone_size: -; v_call: TRBV18; d_call: TRBD2; cdr3_nt: TGTGCCAACCAGAAGCGGGAGGGGTCCGCTACGCAGTATTTT; cdr3_aa: CANQKREGSATQYF
j_call: TRBJ1-5; clone_size: -; v_call: TRBV27; d_call: -; cdr3_nt: TGTGCCAGCAGTTTACGTTGGGCGGGAGTCCAGCATTTT; cdr3_aa: CASSLRWAGVQHF
j_call: TRBJ2-2; clone_size: -; v_call: TRBV28; d_call: -; cdr3_nt: TGTGCCAGCAGTTTAGCGGGACAGAACACCGGGGAGCTGTTTTTT; cdr3_aa: CASSLAGQNTGELFF
j_call: TRBJ2-5; clone_size: -; v_call: TRBV18; d_call: TRBD1; cdr3_nt: TGTGCCAGCTCACCACGGGCAGGGGGCGAAGAGACCCAGTACTTC; cdr3_aa: CASSPRAGGEETQYF
j_call: TRBJ1-2; clone_size: medium-sized; v_call: TRBV19; d_call: TRBD1; cdr3_nt: TGTGCCAGTACTGAGGACAGGGAATGGTATGGCTACACCTTC; cdr3_aa: CASTEDREWYGYTF
j_call: TRBJ2-1; clone_size: -; v_call: TRBV24-1; d_call: -; cdr3_nt: TGTGCCACCAGTGACCCCGTGTCCCCCAGTGAGTCTGAGCAGTTCTTC; cdr3_aa: CATSDPVSPSESEQFF
j_call: TRBJ2-3; clone_size: -; v_call: TRBV6-4; d_call: TRBD2; cdr3_nt: TGTGCCAGCAGTGACTCTAGCGGGAGCCCAGATACGCAGTATTTT; cdr3_aa: CASSDSSGSPDTQYF
j_call: TRBJ2-7; clone_size: medium-sized; v_call: TRBV11-1; d_call: -; cdr3_nt: TGTGCCAGCAGCTTGGCCACCTACGAGCAGTACTTC; cdr3_aa: CASSLATYEQYF
j_call: TRBJ2-7; clone_size: -; v_call: TRBV27; d_call: -; cdr3_nt: TGTGCCTGCAGTTTAAGGTATGACCCTGCCGGCGGGTACTCCTACGAGCAGTACTTC; cdr3_aa: CACSLRYDPAGGYSYEQYF
j_call: TRBJ1-1; clone_size: medium-sized; v_call: TRBV30; d_call: -; cdr3_nt: TGTGCCTGGCGTCAGGGCATGAACACTGAAGCTTTCTTT; cdr3_aa: CAWRQGMNTEAFF